Below, 25 T cell receptor beta chains from the same sample are listed, as sequenced in a study of blood T cells in healthy people across ages. For the second PCR, which ran for about 7 to 11 cycles, a sample-barcoded 5' primer and a J-beta primer mix were used. Using its own MiXCR run on the 5' RACE reads, TCRdb lists one record per CDR3 protein. The sample yields hundreds of thousands of distinct CDR3 sequences, about 55% seen once. Specimen: blood. Receptors were obtained from an elderly man in good health.

The rearrangement uses TRBV5-5 and TRBJ1-2; D is unclear. Germline assignment: CDR1 SGHKS and CDR2 YYEKEE (reference sequence). The V and J ends lost 1 base and 2 bases respectively, with 6 bases between them. The CDR3 covers 13 residues. The CDR3, as DNA: TGTGCCAGCAGCTTGATAATAAACTATGGCTACACCTTC. Protein: CASSLIINYGYTF.

This clonotype has more than one count but fewer than ten. J is TRBJ1-2 and V is TRBV25-1, with a weak D call TRBD1 (5 bases). The CDR3 is 17 amino acids. Trimming cost V 0 bases and J 2 bases, with 16 bases left between them. Germline loops: CDR1 MGHDK, CDR2 SYGVNS. The CDR3 spells CASSEYRWGRENYGYTF. The CDR3 DNA reads as TGTGCCAGCAGTGAATATAGGTGGGGCAGGGAAAACTATGGCTACACCTTC.

The sample holds many counts of this clonotype. The V call is TRBV5-1, the J call TRBJ2-5; either TRBD1 or TRBD2 may fit D (5 bases each). Germline assignment: CDR1 SGHRS and CDR2 YFSETQ. There are 15 residues in the CDR3. The V gene lost 3 bases and the J gene lost 1 base, with 13 bases spanning the gap. CDR3 DNA sequence: TGCGCCAGCAGCTCAAACGGGGCGGTCCAAGAGACCCAGTACTTC. The encoded protein is CASSSNGAVQETQYF.

The V and J genes are TRBV27 and TRBJ2-3; TRBD1 or TRBD2 may be the D gene (5 bases each). Germline CDR1 MNHEY, CDR2 SMNVEV (reference sequence). V lost 0 bases, J lost 4 bases, and 14 bases lay in between. The CDR3 has 16 residues. As DNA, the CDR3 is TGTGCCAGCAGTTTATCCCCAGGGAAGAGGGCAGATACGCAGTATTTT. This translates into CASSLSPGKRADTQYF.

V is TRBV20-1 and J is TRBJ2-1; D not resolved. The V end was cut by 6 bases, the J end by 6 bases, with 21 bases between. CDR3 length: 15 residues. The germline V gene encodes CDR1 DFQATT and CDR2 SNEGSKA (reference sequence). The CDR3 sequence is CSAWTPNSLFNEQFF. The CDR3 nucleotides read TGCAGTGCCTGGACCCCTAATTCCTTATTCAATGAGCAGTTCTTC.

The gene calls are TRBV10-1 and TRBJ2-1; tentative D call: TRBD1 (6 bases). Trimming stripped 9 bases from V and 5 bases from J, with 17 bases between. The CDR3 spans 14 residues. Germline values: CDR1 WNHNN, CDR2 SYGVQD (reference sequence). CDR3 nucleotide sequence: TGCGCCAGACCGGTCGCAGGGGCTAACAATGAGCAGTTCTTC. Its translation is CARPVAGANNEQFF.

This clonotype was seen a handful of times. The chain recombines TRBV20-1 with TRBJ2-5, with TRBD2 identical over 9 bases. The V gene's germline CDR1 is DFQATT and CDR2 SNEGSKA (reference sequence). CDR3 length equals 13 residues. The V gene end was trimmed by 7 bases and the J gene end by 4 bases; junction bases not matched to a gene: 7. The CDR3 loop reads CSVRLAASETQYF. CDR3 bases: TGCAGTGTACGACTAGCGGCCTCAGAGACCCAGTACTTC.

This sequence joins TRBV7-9 and TRBJ1-2; 9 positions agree with TRBD1. The germline V gene has CDR1 SEHNR and CDR2 FQNEAQ (reference sequence). There are 17 residues in the CDR3. After removal of 0 bases from V and 0 bases from J, the junction contained 5 bases not matched to a gene. DNA of the CDR3: TGTGCCAGCAGCTTAGCGGGACAGGGAAAAGCTAACTATGGCTACACCTTC. This gives the protein CASSLAGQGKANYGYTF.

This clonotype was detected only a few times. V is TRBV20-1 and J is TRBJ2-1, with D perhaps TRBD2 (6 bases). The CDR3 runs 12 residues. Per the germline V gene, CDR1 is DFQATT and CDR2 is SNEGSKA (reference sequence). Trimming shortened V by 8 bases and J by 7 bases, and 15 bases separated the two germline ends. Written as DNA, the CDR3 is TGCAGTACCCCCAGGGACTCTAATGAGCAGTTCTTC. Encoded protein: CSTPRDSNEQFF.

This clonotype was recorded once. This chain joins TRBV29-1 and TRBJ2-4, with 10 positions matching TRBD2. Germline CDR1 SQVTM, CDR2 ANQGSEA. The CDR3 spans 13 residues. Unmatched junction bases numbered 11, after V lost 5 bases and J lost 13 bases. CDR3 protein: CSVSGRAYNEQYF. Here the CDR3 DNA reads TGCAGCGTTAGCGGGAGGGCCTACAATGAGCAGTACTTC.

The chain has TRBV20-1 and TRBJ2-1; 9 bases align to TRBD2. CDR3 length: 15 amino acids. The germline gives CDR1 DFQATT, CDR2 SNEGSKA (reference sequence). V gave up 0 bases and J gave up 5 bases; unmatched junction bases: 5. CDR3 sequence reads: CSARDAGGPHNEQFF. The CDR3 DNA reads as TGCAGTGCTAGAGACGCGGGAGGGCCCCACAATGAGCAGTTCTTC.

This chain links TRBV2 with TRBJ2-4, with no clear D. Germline V CDR1 and CDR2: SNHLY, FYNNEI. The CDR3 contains 13 residues. Deletions cut 8 bases from V and 1 base from J, with 9 bases between. CDR3: CASSASAKNIQYF. The CDR3 bases are TGTGCCAGCTCGGCGAGCGCCAAAAACATTCAGTACTTC. Looking up the rest from reference TRBV2 and TRBJ2-4 gives the full variable domain: EPEVTQTPSHQVTQMGQEVILRCVPISNHLYFYWYRQILGQKVEFLVSFYNNEISEKSEIFDDQFSVERPDGSNFTLKIRSTKLEDSAMYFCASSASAKNIQYFGAGTRLSVL.

This clonotype was counted between two and nine times. The chain links TRBV7-2 to TRBJ2-2; D gene unclear. Germline V CDR1 and CDR2: SGHTA, FQGNSA. Trimming removed 3 bases from V and 1 base from J, with 6 bases in between. The CDR3 totals 14 residues. The chain's CDR3 is CASSFRRNTGELFF. CDR3 sequence (DNA): TGTGCCAGCAGCTTCCGAAGGAACACCGGGGAGCTGTTTTTT.

This clonotype appeared a single time. J is TRBJ2-7 and V is TRBV20-1, with D unclear. V was trimmed by 0 bases and J by 7 bases, leaving 7 bases between them. The CDR3 consists of 11 residues. Germline lookup yields CDR1 DFQATT and CDR2 SNEGSKA (reference sequence). The CDR3 coding sequence is TGCAGTGCTAGAGATCGGAAAGAGCAGTACTTC. Protein sequence: CSARDRKEQYF.

This clonotype turned up a few times. The V gene is TRBV21-1, the J gene TRBJ1-4. TRBV21-1 is an annotated pseudogene. This CDR3 comprises 17 residues. The CDR3 loop is CARGLGLNPTTNEKLFF. CDR3 sequence (DNA): TGTGCCAGGGGTCTGGGTCTGAACCCTACAACTAATGAAAAACTGTTTTTT.

The V call is TRBV6-1, the J call TRBJ2-4; D unclear. Trimming left V 3 bases short and J 5 bases short, with 17 bases between. Per the germline V gene, CDR1 is MNHNS and CDR2 is SASEGT. The CDR3 runs to 16 residues. The CDR3 DNA is TGTGCCAGCAGTGACTCTCCCAGCCAGATAGAAAACATTCAGTACTTC. Protein product: CASSDSPSQIENIQYF.

The CDR3 DNA follows: TGCAGTGTTATTGGGGTTAGCGGGATAGGAAATGAGCAGTACTTC. It translates to CSVIGVSGIGNEQYF. The J gene is TRBJ2-4, the V gene TRBV20-1; 8 nucleotides match TRBD2. This CDR3 region has 15 residues. Trimming cost V 7 bases and J 13 bases; bases outside gene matches: 21. Germline CDR1 DFQATT, CDR2 SNEGSKA (reference sequence).

The rearrangement links TRBV29-1 to TRBJ2-3, with 7 bases identical to TRBD1. Germline-derived CDR1 and CDR2 are SQVTM and ANQGSEA. The V segment lost 4 bases and the J segment 9 bases; nucleotides outside the gene matches: 10. The CDR3 runs to 13 residues. The CDR3 spells CSVGGQSRKTQYF. The CDR3 DNA follows: TGCAGCGTTGGGGGACAGTCCAGAAAGACGCAGTATTTT.

The V call is TRBV4-2, the J call TRBJ2-7; the match to TRBD2 covers 8 bases. The CDR3 extends over 16 amino acids. Germline CDR1 LGHNA, CDR2 YNFKEQ. J lost 1 base, V lost 1 base, and 6 bases had no gene match. The CDR3: CASSQAGTSPSYEQYF. The CDR3 DNA is TGTGCCAGCAGCCAAGCCGGGACTAGTCCTTCCTACGAGCAGTACTTC.

This sequence joins TRBV12-3 or TRBV12-4 and TRBJ2-1; 14 nucleotides align to TRBD2. This CDR3 has 19 amino acids. With V trimmed by 5 bases and J by 1 base, 10 bases remained unmatched. In DNA, the CDR3 is TGTGCCAGCAGTACGCGACTAGCGGGAGGGTACAAATCCTACAATGAGCAGTTCTTC. Translation: CASSTRLAGGYKSYNEQFF.

The V call is TRBV4-1, the J call TRBJ2-1; TRBD1 aligns across 8 bases. The CDR3 is made up of 17 amino acids. With 0 bases clipped from V and 4 bases from J, the junction kept 8 bases outside the gene matches. Germline V gene lookup returns CDR1 MGHRA and CDR2 YSYEKL. The CDR3 loop is CASSQDPIGTGYNEQFF. The CDR3 DNA sequence: TGCGCCAGCAGCCAAGATCCGATCGGGACAGGATACAATGAGCAGTTCTTC.

The count of this clonotype is one. The V gene is TRBV20-1, the J gene TRBJ2-7; 11 bases fit TRBD2. Germline V gene sequence: CDR1 DFQATT, CDR2 SNEGSKA (reference sequence). CDR3 length: 14 residues. J lost 6 bases, V lost 5 bases, and 9 bases had no gene match. The CDR3 sequence: CSAFSGRGGGEQYF. For the CDR3, the DNA is TGCAGTGCTTTTAGCGGGAGGGGTGGGGGCGAGCAGTACTTC.

The chain carries TRBV7-2 and TRBJ2-6, with D maybe TRBD1 (6 bases). CDR3 size: 14 residues. Germline-derived CDR1 and CDR2 are SGHTA and FQGNSA. The V gene lost 11 bases and the J gene lost 4 bases, with 15 bases spanning the gap. CDR3 sequence (DNA): TGTGCCGACGCAAGGGGGTTCGGGGCCAACGTCCTGACTTTC. Amino acids: CADARGFGANVLTF.

This chain links TRBV3-1 with TRBJ2-7; D is ambiguous. CDR1 and CDR2 from the germline V gene are LGHDT and YNNKEL (reference sequence). V gave up 2 bases and J gave up 0 bases, with 8 bases separating them. This CDR3 has 14 amino acids. The CDR3 nucleotides are TGTGCCAGCAGCCAAACGGTGAGCTCCTACGAGCAGTACTTC. Amino acid sequence: CASSQTVSSYEQYF.

The chain combines TRBV2 with TRBJ1-2, with D possibly being TRBD1 (5 bases). Between the trimmed V and J ends, which lost 10 bases and 2 bases, there was a span of 11 bases. In germline, CDR1 is SNHLY, CDR2 FYNNEI. CDR3 size: 12 residues. CDR3 sequence: CAKRDGNYGYTF. DNA of the CDR3: TGTGCCAAGAGGGACGGGAACTATGGCTACACCTTC.